This T cell receptor (beta chain) came from a study of shared clonotypes between healthy human individuals. Overall study: Samples came from a couple of female and a few male donors aged 18 to 49. Study observations and caveats: Non-shared clonotypes displayed generation probabilities falling below those of clonotypes present in all four donors. Sharing across several donors was seen in 4% to 5% of naive CD4 clonotypes.

This CDR3 region has 14 residues. The V end was cut by 2 bases, the J end by 2 bases, with 8 bases between. Germline lookup yields CDR1 SGHVS and CDR2 FQNEAQ. CD4+ cells were split into CD45RA+ naive and CD45RA-negative memory subsets. Worth noting for this clone: Its target is unknown.

TCRdb's table, derived via immunoSEQ multiplex PCR, lists solely in-frame clones and lacks some. The sample has hundreds of thousands of clones; approximately 97% are singletons. This TCR was sampled from a woman aged 30 to 39 in good health. The sequencing sample was made of naive CD4+ T cells sorted from blood. Sample subset: CD45RA+ positively selected. The chain uses TRBV7-8 and TRBJ2-3; D call uncertain. The CDR3 sequence: CASSLRSFTDTQYF. The CDR3 DNA sequence: TGTGCCAGCAGCTTACGGAGCTTCACAGATACGCAGTATTTT.